The rows below give T cell receptor beta chains drawn from one sample of a study of T cells in Graves' hyperthyroidism and ophthalmopathy. Each CDR3 protein gets one entry after TCRdb re-called the multiplex PCR reads with MiXCR. The sample includes under 800,000 distinct CDR3 sequences, 14% of them seen just once. The sequencing input was blood. The receptors originated from a woman younger than 30 with Graves' hyperthyroidism. CDR3s include the opening cysteine and the closing phenylalanine or tryptophan. A D gene is named only where the DNA matches it firmly. Part of the rows lack a size; the others show once, few, many or a class for expanded clones.

size	V	D	J	DNA	CDR3
many	TRBV11-2	-	TRBJ1-1	TGTGCCAGCAGCCCGATTACGGGGACGAACACTGAAGCTTTCTTT	CASSPITGTNTEAFF
many	TRBV7-9	-	TRBJ2-7	TGTGCCAGCAGCTTACAATTACCCTCCGGGCCCTGCGAGCAGTACTTC	CASSLQLPSGPCEQYF
many	TRBV28	-	TRBJ2-4	TGTGCCAGCAGGGGCGGGCCCAACCGGAGGGACATTCAGTACTTC	CASRGGPNRRDIQYF
many	TRBV2	TRBD2	TRBJ2-7	TGTGCCAGCACCCGGACTAGCGGCTCCTACGAGCAGTACTTC	CASTRTSGSYEQYF
few	TRBV6-5	TRBD2	TRBJ2-1	TGTGCCAGCAGTTACAGAAGGACTAGCGGCTACAATGAGCAGTTCTTC	CASSYRRTSGYNEQFF
-	TRBV7-2	TRBD1	TRBJ2-2	TGTGCCAGCAGTGAAACAGGGGGCGCAGGAGCCGGGGAGCTGTTTTTT	CASSETGGAGAGELFF
many	TRBV5-1	TRBD2	TRBJ2-7	TGCGCCAGCAGCTTAGGACTAGCGGCCGACGAGCAGTACTTC	CASSLGLAADEQYF
few	TRBV9	TRBD2	TRBJ2-1	TGTGCCAGCAGCCCCCGAGCGGGAGTGAGGAGAAATGAGCAGTTCTTC	CASSPRAGVRRNEQFF
few	TRBV7-9	-	TRBJ1-1	TGTGCCAGCAGGTCATACCGGGGTAACACTGAAGCTTTCTTT	CASRSYRGNTEAFF
few	TRBV2	TRBD1	TRBJ2-7	TGTGCCAGCACCTCCGGACAGGGGGTAAACGAGCAGTACTTC	CASTSGQGVNEQYF
many	TRBV5-1	-	TRBJ2-7	TGCGCCAGCAGCTTCAGCGGTCCGGGCTACGAGCAGTACTTC	CASSFSGPGYEQYF
many	TRBV13	-	TRBJ2-3	TGTGCCAGCAGCGCCGCGTCAGATACGCAGTATTTT	CASSAASDTQYF
few	TRBV29-1	-	TRBJ2-3	TGCAGCGTGAAACAGTCGTACGATGTGGATACGCAGTATTTT	CSVKQSYDVDTQYF
many	TRBV30	-	TRBJ2-3	TGTGCCTGGAGTTTGGGGATTAGGACAGATACGCAGTATTTT	CAWSLGIRTDTQYF
-	TRBV29-1	-	TRBJ1-1	TGCAGCGTTGGGACAATTCAAAACACTGAAGCTTTCTTT	CSVGTIQNTEAFF
few	TRBV20-1	TRBD1	TRBJ2-5	TGCAGTGCTAGATCTGGTGCCAGGGGGTTGGAGACCCAGTACTTC	CSARSGARGLETQYF
-	TRBV5-1	-	TRBJ1-2	TGCACCAGCAGCTTGGACAGCGAATATGGCTACACCTTC	CTSSLDSEYGYTF
many	TRBV7-9	-	TRBJ1-1	TGTGCCAGCAGACTCAGAGAAGGCGAGGGAACTTTCTTT	CASRLREGEGTFF
many	TRBV30	TRBD1	TRBJ1-4	TGTGCCTGGAGCCTAAACCGTTACAGGGGGCGAAACGAAAAACTGTTTTTT	CAWSLNRYRGRNEKLFF
many	TRBV7-3	-	TRBJ1-1	TGTGCCAGCAGCTTAATAGGGGGATCGAGTGAAGCTTTCTTT	CASSLIGGSSEAFF
few	TRBV7-9	TRBD1	TRBJ2-5	TGTGCCAGCAGCATACCGGGACAGGGTTTGGCAGAGACCCAGTACTTC	CASSIPGQGLAETQYF
many	TRBV7-2	-	TRBJ2-7	TGTGCCAGCAGCCTTGACTGGTTTTACGAGCAGTACTTC	CASSLDWFYEQYF
many	TRBV20-1	TRBD2	TRBJ2-7	TGCAGTGCGCCGACTAGCGGGAGAAACGAGCAGTACTTC	CSAPTSGRNEQYF
few	TRBV27	-	TRBJ1-2	TGTGCCAGCAGTCCTACAGACAAGGGACCTTATGGCTACACCTTC	CASSPTDKGPYGYTF
many	TRBV20-1	-	TRBJ1-1	TGCAGTGCTAGAACAGGTTCGAACACTGAAGCTTTCTTT	CSARTGSNTEAFF
few	TRBV30	-	TRBJ2-2	TGTGCCTGGAGATGGATAACCTCGAACACCGGGGAGCTGTTTTTT	CAWRWITSNTGELFF
few	TRBV7-9	TRBD1	TRBJ2-7	TGTGCCAGCAGCCGCCCGGGACAGGGGGACCCCTACGAGCAGTACTTC	CASSRPGQGDPYEQYF
many	TRBV20-1	TRBD2	TRBJ2-5	TGCAGTGCCCGAGGGACTAGCGGGAGGCTTGTGGGGGAGACCCAGTACTTC	CSARGTSGRLVGETQYF
-	TRBV4-2	-	TRBJ2-7	TGTGCCAGCAACCAATTACGACGGCCGTACGAGCAGTACTTC	CASNQLRRPYEQYF
many	TRBV12-3/TRBV12-4	-	TRBJ1-5	TGTGCCAGCAGTTTCCAGGGAGGGGACAATCAGCCCCAGCATTTT	CASSFQGGDNQPQHF
-	TRBV7-2	TRBD2	TRBJ2-7	TGTGCCAGCAGCGGAACTAGCGTCTACTCCTACGAGCAGTACTTC	CASSGTSVYSYEQYF
few	TRBV7-8	TRBD2	TRBJ2-5	TGTGCCAGCAGCTTAGCGGCTAACCAGGGAGGGAGGGAGACCCAGTACTTC	CASSLAANQGGRETQYF
-	TRBV28	-	TRBJ1-4	TGTGCCAGCAGTTTATTGAGTGAAAAACTGTTTTTT	CASSLLSEKLFF
many	TRBV20-1	TRBD2	TRBJ2-1	TGCAGTGCTGATCGGGAGGGCCGGGACAATGAGCAGTTCTTC	CSADREGRDNEQFF
many	TRBV6-1	TRBD1	TRBJ1-2	TGTGCCAGCAGTGAACGACAGGGCTATGGCTACACCTTC	CASSERQGYGYTF
few	TRBV7-9	-	TRBJ2-1	TGTGCCAGCAGCTTAGTGGTAGCGGAGACCAATGAGCAGTTCTTC	CASSLVVAETNEQFF
-	TRBV5-8	TRBD1	TRBJ2-7	TGTGCCAGCAGCTTAATGCCGGGACAGGGGGCGACCGAGCAGTACTTC	CASSLMPGQGATEQYF
many	TRBV2	-	TRBJ2-7	TGTGCCAGCAGTGAAAAGGGTCGAACCTACGAGCAGTATTTC	CASSEKGRTYEQYF
few	TRBV6-2/TRBV6-3	TRBD2	TRBJ2-7	TGTGCCAGCAGTGGCCCGGTGTTAGCGGGAGTTGGTGAGCAGTACTTC	CASSGPVLAGVGEQYF
-	TRBV6-1	-	TRBJ2-3	TGTGCCAGCAGACCCGGCCTCACAGATACGCAGTATTTT	CASRPGLTDTQYF
-	TRBV19	-	TRBJ1-1	TGTGCCAGTAGTATAGATTACAGAGTGTCTGAAGCTTTCTTT	CASSIDYRVSEAFF
many	TRBV3-1	TRBD2	TRBJ2-7	TGTGCCAGCAGAATTAGCGGGATCGGCAACGAGCAGTACTTC	CASRISGIGNEQYF
many	TRBV7-9	TRBD2	TRBJ2-5	TGTGCCAGCAGCACGGTTGGGGGGGACCTCCGAAAGACCCAGTACTTC	CASSTVGGDLRKTQYF
many	TRBV10-1	-	TRBJ2-1	TGCGCCAGCAGTGAGTCTGGAGTTGTGCGCAATGAGCAGTTCTTC	CASSESGVVRNEQFF
few	TRBV11-2	-	TRBJ2-1	TGTGCCAGCAGGGCTAGTATGAATGAGCAGTTCTTC	CASRASMNEQFF
many	TRBV24-1	TRBD2	TRBJ2-1	TGTGCCACCAGTGAGCCTTCTAGCGGGAAAAGAGGGAATGAGCAGTTCTTC	CATSEPSSGKRGNEQFF
many	TRBV7-2	-	TRBJ2-3	TGTGCCAGCAGAAAGGCAGATACGCAGTATTTT	CASRKADTQYF
few	TRBV6-1	-	TRBJ1-1	TGTGCCAGCAGTGCGTGGACTGAAGCTTTCTTT	CASSAWTEAFF
many	TRBV7-8	-	TRBJ2-3	TGTGCCAGCAGCTTATCGGCAGCCGATACGCAGTATTTT	CASSLSAADTQYF
many	TRBV7-3	-	TRBJ2-2	TGTGCCAGCAGCCCCATTGGGCCCGGGGAGCTGTTTTTT	CASSPIGPGELFF
-	TRBV20-1	TRBD2	TRBJ2-1	TGCAGTGCTAGACCGGGACTAGCGGGAGCACTGTGGAACAATGAGCAGTTCTTC	CSARPGLAGALWNNEQFF
-	TRBV6-1	-	TRBJ1-6	TGTGCCAGCAGCTCAGGGTCAACACCCCTCCACTTT	CASSSGSTPLHF
many	TRBV11-2	-	TRBJ2-3	TGTGCCAGCAGTAGGTGGAGGGGGCGGACAGATACGCAGTATTTT	CASSRWRGRTDTQYF
-	TRBV19	TRBD1	TRBJ1-6	TGTGCCAGTACCCTCACTTTCCGGACAGGGGATTCACCCCTCCACTTT	CASTLTFRTGDSPLHF
-	TRBV30	-	TRBJ2-1	TGTGCCTGGAGTGTACGGGTTTTTGAGCAGTTCTTC	CAWSVRVFEQFF
-	TRBV7-2	TRBD2	TRBJ2-7	TGTGCCAGCAGCTTCCCAGCGGGAGGGAGATACGAGCAGTACTTC	CASSFPAGGRYEQYF
few	TRBV6-1	TRBD2	TRBJ2-7	TGTGCCAGCACCCAGGCGGGAGGGCCTTTTGAGCAGTACTTC	CASTQAGGPFEQYF
many	TRBV18	TRBD2	TRBJ2-7	TGTGCCAGCTCCCCCGGGGGGACCCCTCGGTACGAGCAGTACTTC	CASSPGGTPRYEQYF
-	TRBV20-1	-	TRBJ2-7	TGCAGTGCCCAGGGGATAAAGGGCTTGGGCTACGAGCAGTACTTC	CSAQGIKGLGYEQYF